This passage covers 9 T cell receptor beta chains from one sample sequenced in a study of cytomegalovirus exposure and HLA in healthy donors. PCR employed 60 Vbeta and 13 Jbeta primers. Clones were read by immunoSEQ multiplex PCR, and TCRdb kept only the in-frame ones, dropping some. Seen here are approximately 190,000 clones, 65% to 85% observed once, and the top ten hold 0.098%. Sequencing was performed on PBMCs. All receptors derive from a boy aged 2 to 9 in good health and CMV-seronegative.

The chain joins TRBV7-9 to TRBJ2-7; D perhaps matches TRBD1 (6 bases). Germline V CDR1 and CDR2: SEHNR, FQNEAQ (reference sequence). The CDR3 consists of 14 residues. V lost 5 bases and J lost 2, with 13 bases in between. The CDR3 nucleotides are TGTGCCAGCAGCACCGGGACACTCCCCTACGAGCAGTACTTC. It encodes CASSTGTLPYEQYF.

CDR3 coding DNA: TGCAGCGTTGAAGAGGATGGCAGGGGTTCACCCCTCCACTTT. Translation: CSVEEDGRGSPLHF. The chain combines TRBV29-1 with TRBJ1-6, with TRBD1 as a possible D gene (6 bases). This CDR3 spans 14 amino acids. Trimming stripped 0 bases from V and 9 bases from J, with 12 bases between. Germline CDR1 SQVTM, CDR2 ANQGSEA.

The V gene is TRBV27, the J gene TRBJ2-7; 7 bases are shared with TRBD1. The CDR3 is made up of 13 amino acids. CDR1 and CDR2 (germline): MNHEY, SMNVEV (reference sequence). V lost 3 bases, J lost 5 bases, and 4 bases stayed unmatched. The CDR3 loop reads CASSFSRGNEQYF. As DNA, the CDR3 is TGTGCCAGCAGTTTCTCCAGGGGGAACGAGCAGTACTTC.

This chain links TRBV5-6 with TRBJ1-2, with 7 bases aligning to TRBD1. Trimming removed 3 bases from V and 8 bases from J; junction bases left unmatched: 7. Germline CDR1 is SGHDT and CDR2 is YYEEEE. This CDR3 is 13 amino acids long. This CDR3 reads CASSYRQGRGYTF. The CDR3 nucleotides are TGTGCCAGCAGCTACCGACAGGGTCGCGGCTACACCTTC.

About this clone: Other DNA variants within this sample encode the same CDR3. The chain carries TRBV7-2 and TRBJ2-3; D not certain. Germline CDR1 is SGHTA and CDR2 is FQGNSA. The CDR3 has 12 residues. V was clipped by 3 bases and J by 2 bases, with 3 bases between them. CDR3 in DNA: TGTGCCAGCAGCTTGTACACAGATACGCAGTATTTT. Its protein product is CASSLYTDTQYF.

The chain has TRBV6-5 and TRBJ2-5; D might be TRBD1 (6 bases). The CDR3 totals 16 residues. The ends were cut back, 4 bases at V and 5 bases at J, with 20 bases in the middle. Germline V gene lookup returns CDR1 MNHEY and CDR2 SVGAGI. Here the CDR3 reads CASSLGSFLRGETQYF. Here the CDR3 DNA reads TGTGCCAGCAGTTTAGGCAGCTTCTTGAGGGGGGAGACCCAGTACTTC.

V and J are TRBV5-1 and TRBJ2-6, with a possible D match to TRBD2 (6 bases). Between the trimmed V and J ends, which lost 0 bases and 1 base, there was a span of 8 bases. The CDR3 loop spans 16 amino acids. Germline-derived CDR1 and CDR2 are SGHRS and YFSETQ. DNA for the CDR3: TGCGCCAGCAGCTTGGGGGACTTTTCTGGGGCCAACGTCCTGACTTTC. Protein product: CASSLGDFSGANVLTF.

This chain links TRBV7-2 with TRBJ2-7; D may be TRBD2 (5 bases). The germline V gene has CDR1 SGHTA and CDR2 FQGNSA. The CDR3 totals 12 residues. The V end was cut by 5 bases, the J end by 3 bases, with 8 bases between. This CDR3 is CASSPRGYEQYF. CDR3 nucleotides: TGTGCCAGCAGCCCCCGGGGCTACGAGCAGTACTTC.

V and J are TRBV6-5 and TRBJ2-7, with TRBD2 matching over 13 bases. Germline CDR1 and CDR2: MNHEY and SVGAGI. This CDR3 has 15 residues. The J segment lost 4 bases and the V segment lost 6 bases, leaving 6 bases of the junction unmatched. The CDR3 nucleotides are TGTGCCAGCAGCCAACTAGCGGGGGGGCGGTACGAGCAGTACTTC. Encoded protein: CASSQLAGGRYEQYF.